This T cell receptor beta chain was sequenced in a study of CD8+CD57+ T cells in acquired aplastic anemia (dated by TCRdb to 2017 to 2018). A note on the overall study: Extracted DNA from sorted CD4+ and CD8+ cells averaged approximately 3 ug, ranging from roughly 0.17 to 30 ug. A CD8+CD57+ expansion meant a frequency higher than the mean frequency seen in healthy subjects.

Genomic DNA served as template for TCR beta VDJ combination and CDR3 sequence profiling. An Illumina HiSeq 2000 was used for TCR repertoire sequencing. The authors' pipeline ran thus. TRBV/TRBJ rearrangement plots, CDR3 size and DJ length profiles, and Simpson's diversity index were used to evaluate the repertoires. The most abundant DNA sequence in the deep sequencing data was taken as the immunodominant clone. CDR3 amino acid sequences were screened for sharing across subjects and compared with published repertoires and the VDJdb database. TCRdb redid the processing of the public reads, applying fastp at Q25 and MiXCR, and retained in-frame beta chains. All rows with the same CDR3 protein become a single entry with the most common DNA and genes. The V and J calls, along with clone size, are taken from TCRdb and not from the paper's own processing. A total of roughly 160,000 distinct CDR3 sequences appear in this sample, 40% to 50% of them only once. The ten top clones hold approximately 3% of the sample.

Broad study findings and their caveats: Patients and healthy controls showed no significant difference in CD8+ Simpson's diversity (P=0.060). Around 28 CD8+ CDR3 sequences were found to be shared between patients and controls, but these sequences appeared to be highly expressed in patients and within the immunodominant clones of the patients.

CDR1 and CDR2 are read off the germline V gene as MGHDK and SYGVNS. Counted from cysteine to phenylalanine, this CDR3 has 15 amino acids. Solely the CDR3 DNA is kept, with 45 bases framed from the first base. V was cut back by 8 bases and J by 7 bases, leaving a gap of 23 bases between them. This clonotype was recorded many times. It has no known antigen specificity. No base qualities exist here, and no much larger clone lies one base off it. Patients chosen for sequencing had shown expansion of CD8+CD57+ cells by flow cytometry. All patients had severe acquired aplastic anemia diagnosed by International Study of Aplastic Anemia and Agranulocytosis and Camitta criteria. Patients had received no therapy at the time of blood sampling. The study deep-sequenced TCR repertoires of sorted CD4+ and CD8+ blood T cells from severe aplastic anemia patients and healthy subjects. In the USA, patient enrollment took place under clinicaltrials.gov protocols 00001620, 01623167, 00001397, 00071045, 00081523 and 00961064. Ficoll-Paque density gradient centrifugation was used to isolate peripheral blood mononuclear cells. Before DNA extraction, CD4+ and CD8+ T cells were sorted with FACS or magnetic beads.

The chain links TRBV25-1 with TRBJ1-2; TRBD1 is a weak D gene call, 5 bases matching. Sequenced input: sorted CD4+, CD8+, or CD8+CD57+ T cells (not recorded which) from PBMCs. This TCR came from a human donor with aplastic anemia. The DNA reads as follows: TGTGCCAGCCGAGCTGAAGGAGGGGCAGGGACTGGCTACACCTTC. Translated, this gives CASRAEGGAGTGYTF.